A single sample gave rise to the 2 T cell receptor beta chains below, sequenced in a study of blood T cell repertoires in COVID-19. Assay: immunoSEQ multiplex PCR; the TCRdb copy retains only in-frame clones and omits some. The data show about 160,000 clones, roughly 84% seen once. The sequenced sample was PBMCs or T cells enriched from blood (not recorded which). All receptors come from a man aged 55 to 70 who had recovered from COVID-19.

V and J are TRBV27 and TRBJ2-1; weak D call: TRBD2 (6 bases). CDR1 is MNHEY and CDR2 is SMNVEV in the germline V gene (reference sequence). Deletions cut 5 bases from V and 2 bases from J, with 19 bases between. There are 17 residues in the CDR3. CDR3 nucleotides: TGTGCCAGCAGTCTACCAAACCCGGGACTTCCCTACAATGAGCAGTTCTTC. Translation gives CASSLPNPGLPYNEQFF.

The chain employs TRBV7-2 and TRBJ1-3; D might be TRBD1 (6 bases). V was shortened by 5 bases and J by 2 bases, with 16 bases between the two germline ends. The germline V gene encodes CDR1 SGHTA and CDR2 FQGNSA. The CDR3 contains 16 residues. CDR3 bases: TGTGCCAGCAGCCCCCCCTCGGACAGCACTGGAAACACCATATATTTT. The encoded protein is CASSPPSDSTGNTIYF.